The entry below gives a single T cell receptor (beta chain) sequence along with its context. Antigen: not known. The data were taken from a study of molecular identifiers for immune sequencing clone quantification. The CDR3 is 13 amino acids. The V gene end was trimmed by 6 bases and the J gene end by 6 bases; junction bases not matched to a gene: 3. Libraries of bulk TCR were made by previously described methods (with listed TCR primers). Each CDR3 protein gets one entry after TCRdb re-called the PCR reads with MiXCR. This sample has roughly 300,000 distinct CDR3 sequences, with roughly 24% found just once. General study points: In naive cells, clones above 20 RNA copies held under 1% of molecules, whereas in effector cells they held over 97%. Shared barcodes on identical TCR molecules could underestimate the sizes of highly expanded clones.

Sorting selected naive CD8 T cells with a CD8+CD4-CCR7+CD45RA+ phenotype. This receptor was identified in a human donor in good health. Some libraries in this study had Jurkat cell RNA spiked in. V is TRBV12-3 or TRBV12-4 and J is TRBJ1-5; 9 nucleotides align to TRBD1. Sequenced input: naive CD8+ T cells from blood, with Jurkat cell RNA spiked in. As to subset: FACS-sorted CD8+CD4-CCR7+CD45RA+ naive T cells. Here the CDR3 DNA reads TGTGCCAGCAGACAGGGGGCTCTTCAGCCCCAGCATTTT. This sequence encodes CASRQGALQPQHF.